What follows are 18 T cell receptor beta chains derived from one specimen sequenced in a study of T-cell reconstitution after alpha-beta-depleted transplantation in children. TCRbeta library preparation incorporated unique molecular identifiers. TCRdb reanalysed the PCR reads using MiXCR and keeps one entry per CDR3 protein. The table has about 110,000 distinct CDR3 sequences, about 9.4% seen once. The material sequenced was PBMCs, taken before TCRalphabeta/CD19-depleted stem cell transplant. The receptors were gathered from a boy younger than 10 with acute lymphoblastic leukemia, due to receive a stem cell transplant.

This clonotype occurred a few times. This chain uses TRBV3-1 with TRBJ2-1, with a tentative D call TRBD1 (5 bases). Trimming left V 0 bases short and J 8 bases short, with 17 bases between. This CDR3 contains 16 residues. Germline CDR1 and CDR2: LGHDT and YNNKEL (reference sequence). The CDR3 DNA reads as TGTGCCAGCAGCCAAGATACAGGATCCCCCAGCGATGAGCAGTTCTTC. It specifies CASSQDTGSPSDEQFF.

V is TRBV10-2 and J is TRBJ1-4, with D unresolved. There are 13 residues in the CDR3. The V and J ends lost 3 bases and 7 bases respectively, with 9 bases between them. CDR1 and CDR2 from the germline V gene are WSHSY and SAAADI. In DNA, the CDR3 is TGCGCCAGCAGTGACGGAGAAGGTGAAAAACTGTTTTTT. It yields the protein CASSDGEGEKLFF.

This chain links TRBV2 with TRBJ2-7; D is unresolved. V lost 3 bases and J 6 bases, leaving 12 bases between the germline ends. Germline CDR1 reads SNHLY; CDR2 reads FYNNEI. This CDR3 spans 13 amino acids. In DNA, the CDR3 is TGTGCCAGCAGTGATGTGGCCCTTCTCGAGCAGTACTTC. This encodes CASSDVALLEQYF.

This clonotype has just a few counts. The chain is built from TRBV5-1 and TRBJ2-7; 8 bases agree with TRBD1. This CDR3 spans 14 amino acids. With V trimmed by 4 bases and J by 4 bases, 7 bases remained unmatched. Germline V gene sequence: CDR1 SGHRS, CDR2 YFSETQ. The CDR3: CASSLRQGSYEQYF. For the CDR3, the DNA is TGCGCCAGCAGCCTCCGACAGGGGAGTTACGAGCAGTACTTC.

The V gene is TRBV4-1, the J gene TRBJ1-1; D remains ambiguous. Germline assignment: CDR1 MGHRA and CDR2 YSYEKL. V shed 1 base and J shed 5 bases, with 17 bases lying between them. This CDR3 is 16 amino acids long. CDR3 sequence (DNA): TGCGCCAGCAGCCAAGTCTCCCCTTCTATGAGTACTGAAGCTTTCTTT. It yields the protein CASSQVSPSMSTEAFF.

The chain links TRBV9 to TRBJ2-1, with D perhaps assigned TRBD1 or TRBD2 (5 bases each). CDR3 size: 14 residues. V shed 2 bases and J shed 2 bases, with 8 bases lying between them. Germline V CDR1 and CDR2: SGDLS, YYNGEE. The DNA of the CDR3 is TGTGCCAGCAGCGTTCGGGACGCCTACAATGAGCAGTTCTTC. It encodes CASSVRDAYNEQFF.

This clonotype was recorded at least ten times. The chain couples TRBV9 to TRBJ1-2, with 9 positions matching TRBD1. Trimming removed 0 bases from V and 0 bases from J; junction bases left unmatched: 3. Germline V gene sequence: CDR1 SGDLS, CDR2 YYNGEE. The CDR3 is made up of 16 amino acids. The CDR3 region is CASSVGDRDSNYGYTF. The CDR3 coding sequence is TGTGCCAGCAGCGTAGGGGACAGGGATTCTAACTATGGCTACACCTTC. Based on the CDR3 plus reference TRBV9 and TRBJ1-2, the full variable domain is DSGVTQTPKHLITATGQRVTLRCSPRSGDLSVYWYQQSLDQGLQFLIQYYNGEERAKGNILERFSAQQFPDLHSELNLSSLELGDSALYFCASSVGDRDSNYGYTFGSGTRLTVV.

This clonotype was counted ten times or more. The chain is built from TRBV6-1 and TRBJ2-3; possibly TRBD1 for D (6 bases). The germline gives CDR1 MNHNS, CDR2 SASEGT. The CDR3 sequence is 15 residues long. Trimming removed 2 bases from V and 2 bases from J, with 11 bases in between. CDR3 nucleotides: TGTGCCAGCAGTGAACACAGGGATCCCACAGATACGCAGTATTTT. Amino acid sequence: CASSEHRDPTDTQYF.

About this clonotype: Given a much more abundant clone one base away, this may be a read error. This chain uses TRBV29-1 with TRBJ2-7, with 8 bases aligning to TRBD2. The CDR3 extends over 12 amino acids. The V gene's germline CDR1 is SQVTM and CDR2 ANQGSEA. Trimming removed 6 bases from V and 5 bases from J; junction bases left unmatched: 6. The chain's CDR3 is CSVQAGANEQYF. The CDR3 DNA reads TGCAGCGTCCAAGCGGGAGCAAACGAGCAGTACTTC.

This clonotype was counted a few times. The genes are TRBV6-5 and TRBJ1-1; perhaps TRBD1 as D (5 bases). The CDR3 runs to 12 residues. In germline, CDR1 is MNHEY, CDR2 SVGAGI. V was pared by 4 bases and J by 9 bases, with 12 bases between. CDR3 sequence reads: CASSSWTGQAFF. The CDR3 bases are TGTGCCAGCAGTTCCTGGACGGGACAAGCTTTCTTT.

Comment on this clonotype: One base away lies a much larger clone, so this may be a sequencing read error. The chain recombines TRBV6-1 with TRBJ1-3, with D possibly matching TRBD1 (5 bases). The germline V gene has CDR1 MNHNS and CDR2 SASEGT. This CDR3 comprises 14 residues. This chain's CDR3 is CTSSSDSWGNTIYF. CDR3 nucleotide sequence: TGTACCAGCAGCTCCGACAGTTGGGGAAACACCATATATTTT.

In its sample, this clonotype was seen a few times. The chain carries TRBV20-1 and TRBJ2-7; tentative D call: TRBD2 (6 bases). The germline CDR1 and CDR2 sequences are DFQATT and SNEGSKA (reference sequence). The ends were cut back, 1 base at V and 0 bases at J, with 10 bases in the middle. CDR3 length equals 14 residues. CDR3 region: CSARGGVSSYEQYF. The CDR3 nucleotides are TGCAGTGCTAGAGGGGGGGTGAGCTCCTACGAGCAGTACTTC.

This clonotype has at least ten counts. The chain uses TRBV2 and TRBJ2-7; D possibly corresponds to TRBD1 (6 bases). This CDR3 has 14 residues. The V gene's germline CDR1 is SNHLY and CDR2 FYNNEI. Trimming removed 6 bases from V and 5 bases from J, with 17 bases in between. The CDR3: CASSQLPGVHEQYF. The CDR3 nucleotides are TGTGCCAGCAGCCAACTACCAGGGGTCCACGAGCAGTACTTC. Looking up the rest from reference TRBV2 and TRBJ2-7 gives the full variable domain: EPEVTQTPSHQVTQMGQEVILRCVPISNHLYFYWYRQILGQKVEFLVSFYNNEISEKSEIFDDQFSVERPDGSNFTLKIRSTKLEDSAMYFCASSQLPGVHEQYFGPGTRLTVT.

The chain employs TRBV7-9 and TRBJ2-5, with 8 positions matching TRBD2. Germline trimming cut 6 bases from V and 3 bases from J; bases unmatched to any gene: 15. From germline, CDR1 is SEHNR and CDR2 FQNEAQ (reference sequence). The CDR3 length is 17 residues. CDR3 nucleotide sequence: TGTGCCAGCAGATCTCCTAGCCGGGAGGGCCCGGAAGAGACCCAGTACTTC. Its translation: CASRSPSREGPEETQYF. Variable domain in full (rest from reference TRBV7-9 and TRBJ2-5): DTGVSQNPRHKITKRGQNVTFRCDPISEHNRLYWYRQTLGQGPEFLTYFQNEAQLEKSRLLSDRFSAERPKGSFSTLEIQRTEQGDSAMYLCASRSPSREGPEETQYFGPGTRLLVL.

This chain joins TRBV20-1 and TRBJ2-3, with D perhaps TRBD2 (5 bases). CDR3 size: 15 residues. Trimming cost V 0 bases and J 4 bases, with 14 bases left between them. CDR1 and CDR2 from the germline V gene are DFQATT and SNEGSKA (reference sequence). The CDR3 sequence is CSARDLVRGSDTQYF. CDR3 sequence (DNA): TGCAGTGCTAGAGATCTAGTCCGAGGGTCAGATACGCAGTATTTT.

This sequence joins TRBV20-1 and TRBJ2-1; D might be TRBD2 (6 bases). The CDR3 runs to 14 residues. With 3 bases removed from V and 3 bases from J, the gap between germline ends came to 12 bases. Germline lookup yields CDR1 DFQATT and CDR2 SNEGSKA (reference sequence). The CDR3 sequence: CSASRGRYYNEQFF. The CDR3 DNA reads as TGCAGTGCTAGTCGGGGGAGGTACTACAATGAGCAGTTCTTC.

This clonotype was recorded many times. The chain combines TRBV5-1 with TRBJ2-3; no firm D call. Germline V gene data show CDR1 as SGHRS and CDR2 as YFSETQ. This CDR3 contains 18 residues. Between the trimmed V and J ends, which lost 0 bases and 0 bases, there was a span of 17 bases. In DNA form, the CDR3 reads TGCGCCAGCAGCTTGGGGTCGGGCGGATCGACTAGCACAGATACGCAGTATTTT. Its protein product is CASSLGSGGSTSTDTQYF.

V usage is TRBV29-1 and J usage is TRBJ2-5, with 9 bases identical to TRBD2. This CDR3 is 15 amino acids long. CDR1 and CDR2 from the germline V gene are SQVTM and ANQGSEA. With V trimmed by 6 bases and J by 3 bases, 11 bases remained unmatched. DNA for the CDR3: TGCAGCGTCTGGGGAGGGCGGGGGGGAGAAGAGACCCAGTACTTC. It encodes CSVWGGRGGEETQYF.